This T cell receptor beta chain was found in a study of CD8 T cells in Susac syndrome. Study-level background: Patients with Susac syndrome were, at the time of blood collection, therapy-naive, maintained on corticosteroids, or maintained on intravenous immunoglobulin alone.

Germline V gene lookup returns CDR1 SEHNR and CDR2 FQNEAQ (reference sequence). Trimming cost V 4 bases and J 4 bases, with 10 bases left between them. The CDR3 spans 13 residues. TCR beta from blood CD8+ and CD4+ T cells was sequenced. Through negative isolation, CD4+ and CD8+ T cells were obtained, while TEMRA cells were enriched using FACS. Reverse transcription of about 0.5 to 1 ug RNA used random hexamers. Multiplex PCR with immunoSEQ amplified the TCR beta CDR3 across 54 Vbeta and 13 Jbeta. One entry per CDR3 protein, called by TCRdb with MiXCR from the immunoSEQ multiplex PCR reads. The sample records 130,000 or so distinct CDR3 sequences, 96% being singletons.

The V gene is TRBV7-9, the J gene TRBJ1-2; D is unresolved. The sequenced sample was CD4+ T cells from PBMCs. The origin of this receptor is a human donor with Susac syndrome. CDR3 nucleotide sequence: TGTGCCAGCAGCTCTAACCGGGTCTATGGCTACACCTTC. Its protein is CASSSNRVYGYTF.